This TCR beta chain was identified in a study of T cell responses to AZD1222 COVID-19 vaccine (dated by TCRdb to the early 2020s). Looking at the study overall: Because spike-specific TCR depth and breadth did not differ between the two schedules, AZD1222 recipients who got a second dose at roughly 4 weeks were pooled with those who got a second dose at roughly 12 weeks. A total of around 240 trial participants underwent TCR sequencing, of whom about 210 received two doses of AZD1222 and about 25 received two doses of the MenACWY control vaccine. Trial participants were enrolled into age subgroups of 18-55, 56-69 and 70-plus years, which contained around 150, 28 and 57 TCR-sequenced participants, respectively. The study at large found these results: Because no samples from the day 14 peak response were available, repertoires could be characterized only after the peak T cell response. After two AZD1222 doses, both the breadth and the depth of spike-specific TCRs were significantly higher than at day 0 and than in MenACWY recipients. In the small 56-69-year group, the increase in depth fell short of significance, most likely because of low power. Conclusions about previously exposed vaccinees are limited, since just five or six AZD1222 recipients were seropositive for SARS-CoV-2 at baseline. The vaccine-associated CD4 TCRs covered the entire spike protein, and the dominant responses fell in regions 160-218 and 743-854. Nearly half of unique spike-specific TCRs reportedly recognized epitopes outside regions mutated in the B.1.351 and B.1.1.7 variants. Participants were mostly white British and included more females than males, and it was suggested by the authors that clonal diversity may have been underestimated.

Interpreted using the paper, the time point label stands for: baseline before first vaccination. Samples from vaccinated people were obtained from the UK trials COV001 and COV002, which included a single-blind randomized controlled phase 2/3 trial of AZD1222 (ChAdOx1 nCoV-19) in healthy adults. Trial participant PBMC samples were collected at day 0 and day 28 after the second dose for TCRbeta chain sequencing. On this clone: It lacks a known antigen. No base-level quality is on record; no much larger clone is a single base apart.

The CDR3 regions of human TCRbeta chains were subjected to immunosequencing. As for how the authors treated the data: TCRs in the repertoires were matched against a reference library of SARS-CoV-2-specific TCRs that had been generated with the MIRA antigen-specificity platform. Breadth was defined as the fraction of unique TCRs that were SARS-CoV-2-associated, and depth was defined as the fraction of total T cells that were SARS-CoV-2-associated. Using the MIRA data, every spike-specific TCR was mapped to the spike region that the TCR reacted to and assigned to either a CD4 or a CD8 class. Log10-transformed breadth and depth values were compared by one-way ANOVA with Sidak's multiple comparisons tests. Held by TCRdb, this immuneACCESS table contains in-frame sequences only and omits some clones. Under half of the omission traces to an unresolved V gene where checked; the cause of the rest is unknown. That table supplies the V and J calls and clone size; D and trimming were determined from the DNA. The sample data list roughly 150,000 clones, and about 93% of these were observed just once. The ten biggest clones cover roughly 9% of the sample.

The sequence derives from an adult in good health. This specimen consisted of peripheral blood, obtained on day 0 of AZD1222 vaccination.

For the CDR3, the sequence is CASSLETGNTGELFF. In nucleotide form, the sequence is TGTGCCAGCAGCTTAGAGACAGGGAACACCGGGGAGCTGTTTTTT. The rearranged segments are TRBV7-9 and TRBJ2-2; possibly the D gene is TRBD1, per 6 matching bases. V is pared back by 1 base and J by 1 base, with 7 bases lying between the germline termini. From the cysteine up to the phenylalanine, the CDR3 has a length of 15 residues. Only the CDR3 region is kept as DNA, spanning 45 bases read in frame from base 1. CDR1 and CDR2 are read off the germline V gene (reference sequence) as SEHNR and FQNEAQ. With all but the CDR3 taken from the reference TRBV7-9 and TRBJ2-2 genes, the full variable domain is: DTGVSQNPRHKITKRGQNVTFRCDPISEHNRLYWYRQTLGQGPEFLTYFQNEAQLEKSRLLSDRFSAERPKGSFSTLEIQRTEQGDSAMYLCASSLETGNTGELFFGEGSRLTVL.